This TCR beta chain came from a study of blood T cells in healthy people across ages. Study-wide context: Template-switching capture recovered about one barcoded beta molecule per two T cells.

In terms of origin and age, donors were healthy Caucasian individuals from Russia aged about 6 to 95. Peripheral blood samples of 7.5 to 10 milliliters were drawn from each donor. The authors ran a second PCR of 7 to 11 cycles using a sample-barcoded 5' primer and a J-beta primer mix. One entry per CDR3 protein results from TCRdb running MiXCR on the 5' RACE reads. Among around 1,700,000 distinct CDR3 sequences, roughly 27% were seen once, and the ten largest hold more than 6%. Germline lookup yields CDR1 SGDLS and CDR2 YYNGEE. The V and J ends lost 4 bases and 8 bases respectively, with 18 bases between them. The CDR3 loop spans 14 amino acids.

The V call is TRBV9, the J call TRBJ1-2; the D is unclear. The sequence was obtained from a woman in her twenties or thirties in good health. The source material was blood. The CDR3 nucleotides are TGTGCCAGCAGCCCCCGGACGCCAGCGGGAGGCTACACCTTC. It encodes CASSPRTPAGGYTF.